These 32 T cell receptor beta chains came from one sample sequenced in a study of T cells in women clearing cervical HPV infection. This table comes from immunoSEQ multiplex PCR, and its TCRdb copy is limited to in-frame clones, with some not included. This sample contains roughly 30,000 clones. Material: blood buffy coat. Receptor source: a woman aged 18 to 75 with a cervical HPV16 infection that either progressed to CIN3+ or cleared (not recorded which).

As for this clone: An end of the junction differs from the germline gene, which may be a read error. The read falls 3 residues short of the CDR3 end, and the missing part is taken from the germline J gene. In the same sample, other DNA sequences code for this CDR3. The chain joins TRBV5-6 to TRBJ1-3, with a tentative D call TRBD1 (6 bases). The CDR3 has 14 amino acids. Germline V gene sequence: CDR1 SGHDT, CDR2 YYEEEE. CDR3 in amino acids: CASSLGQAGNTIYF. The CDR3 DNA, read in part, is TGTGCCAGCAGCTTGGGACAGGCTGGAAACACT.

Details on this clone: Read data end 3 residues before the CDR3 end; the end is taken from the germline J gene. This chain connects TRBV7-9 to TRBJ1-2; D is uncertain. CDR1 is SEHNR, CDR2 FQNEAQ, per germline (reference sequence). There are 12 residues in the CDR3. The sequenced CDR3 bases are TGTGCCAGCTCAGCGGGGTTGTACGAG. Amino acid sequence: CASSAGLYE. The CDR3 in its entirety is CASSAGLYEYTF.

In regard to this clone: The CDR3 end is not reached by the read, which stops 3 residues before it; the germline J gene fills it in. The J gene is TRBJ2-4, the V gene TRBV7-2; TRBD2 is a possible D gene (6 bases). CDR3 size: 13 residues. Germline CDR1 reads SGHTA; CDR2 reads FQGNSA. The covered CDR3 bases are TGTGCCAGCAGCCTTGGGGGGTCTTATGGT. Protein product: CASSLGGSYG. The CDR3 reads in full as CASSLGGSYGQYF.

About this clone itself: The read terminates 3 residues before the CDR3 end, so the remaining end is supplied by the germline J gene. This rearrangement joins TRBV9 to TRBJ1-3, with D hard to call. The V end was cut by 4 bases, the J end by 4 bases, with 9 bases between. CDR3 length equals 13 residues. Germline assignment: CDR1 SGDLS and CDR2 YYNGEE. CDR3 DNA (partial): TGTGCCAGCAGCTCCTCGAGCGGAAACACC. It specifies CASSSSSGNT. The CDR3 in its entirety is CASSSSSGNTIYF. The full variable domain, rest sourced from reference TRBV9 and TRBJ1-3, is DSGVTQTPKHLITATGQRVTLRCSPRSGDLSVYWYQQSLDQGLQFLIQYYNGEERAKGNILERFSAQQFPDLHSELNLSSLELGDSALYFCASSSSSGNTIYFGEGSWLTVV.

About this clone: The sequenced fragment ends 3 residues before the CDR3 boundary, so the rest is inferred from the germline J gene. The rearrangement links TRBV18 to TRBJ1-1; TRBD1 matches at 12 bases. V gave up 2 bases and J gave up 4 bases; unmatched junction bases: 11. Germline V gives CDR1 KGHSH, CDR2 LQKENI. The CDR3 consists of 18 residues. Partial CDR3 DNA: TGTGCCAGCTCACCAATGTTTACGGGACAGGGGGCTCGCACTGAA. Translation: CASSPMFTGQGARTE. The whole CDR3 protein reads CASSPMFTGQGARTEAFF. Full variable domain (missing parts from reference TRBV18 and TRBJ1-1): NAGVMQNPRHLVRRRGQEARLRCSPMKGHSHVYWYRQLPEEGLKFMVYLQKENIIDESGMPKERFSAEFPKEGPSILRIQQVVRGDSAAYFCASSPMFTGQGARTEAFFGQGTRLTVV.

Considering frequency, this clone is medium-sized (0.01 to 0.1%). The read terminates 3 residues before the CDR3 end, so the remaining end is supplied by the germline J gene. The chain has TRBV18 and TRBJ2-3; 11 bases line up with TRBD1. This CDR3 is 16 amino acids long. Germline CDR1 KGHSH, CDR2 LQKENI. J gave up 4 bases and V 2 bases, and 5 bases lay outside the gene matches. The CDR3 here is CASSPNGQGASDTQYF. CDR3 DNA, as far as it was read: TGTGCCAGCTCACCAAACGGACAGGGGGCGTCAGATACG.

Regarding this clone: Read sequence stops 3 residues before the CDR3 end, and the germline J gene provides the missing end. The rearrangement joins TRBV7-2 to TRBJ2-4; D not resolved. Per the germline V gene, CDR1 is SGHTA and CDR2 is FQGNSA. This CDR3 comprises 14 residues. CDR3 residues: CASSQTIQAYGQYF. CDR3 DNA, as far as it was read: TGTGCCAGCAGCCAGACAATTCAAGCCTATGGT.

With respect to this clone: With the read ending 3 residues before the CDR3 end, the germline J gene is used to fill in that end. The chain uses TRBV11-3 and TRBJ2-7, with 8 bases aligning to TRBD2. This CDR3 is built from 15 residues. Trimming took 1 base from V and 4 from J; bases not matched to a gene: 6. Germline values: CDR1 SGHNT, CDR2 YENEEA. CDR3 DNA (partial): TGTGCCAGCAGCTTAGTGGCTAGCGGGTCGTACGAG. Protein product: CASSLVASGSYE. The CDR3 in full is CASSLVASGSYEQYF.

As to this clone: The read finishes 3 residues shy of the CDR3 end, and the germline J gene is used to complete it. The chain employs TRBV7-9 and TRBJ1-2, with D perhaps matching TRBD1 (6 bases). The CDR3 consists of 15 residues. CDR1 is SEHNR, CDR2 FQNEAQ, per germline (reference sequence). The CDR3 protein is CASSSSGGAAYTYTF. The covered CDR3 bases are TGTGCCAGCAGCTCTAGCGGGGGGGCCGCTTATACC.

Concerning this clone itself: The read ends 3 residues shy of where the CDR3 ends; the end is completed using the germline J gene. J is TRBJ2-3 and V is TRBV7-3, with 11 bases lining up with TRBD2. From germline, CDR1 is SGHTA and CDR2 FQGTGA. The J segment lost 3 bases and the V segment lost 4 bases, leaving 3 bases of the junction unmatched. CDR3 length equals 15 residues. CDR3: CASSSGLAETDTQYF. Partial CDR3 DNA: TGTGCCAGCAGCTCGGGACTAGCGGAAACAGATACG.

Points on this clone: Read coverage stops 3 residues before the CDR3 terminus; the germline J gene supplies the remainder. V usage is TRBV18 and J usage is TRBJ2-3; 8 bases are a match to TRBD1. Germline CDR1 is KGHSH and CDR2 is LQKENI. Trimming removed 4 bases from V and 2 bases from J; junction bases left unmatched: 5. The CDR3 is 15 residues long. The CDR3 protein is CASSLGGQATDTQYF. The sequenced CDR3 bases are TGTGCCAGCTCACTCGGGGGACAGGCCACAGATACG.

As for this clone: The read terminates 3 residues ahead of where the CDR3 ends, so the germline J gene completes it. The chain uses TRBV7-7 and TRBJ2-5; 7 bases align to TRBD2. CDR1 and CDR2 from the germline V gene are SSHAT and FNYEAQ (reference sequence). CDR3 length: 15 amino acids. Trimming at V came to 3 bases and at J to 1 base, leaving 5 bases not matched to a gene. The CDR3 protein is CASSFGTTGQETQYF. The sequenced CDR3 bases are TGTGCCAGCAGCTTCGGGACTACCGGCCAAGAGACC.

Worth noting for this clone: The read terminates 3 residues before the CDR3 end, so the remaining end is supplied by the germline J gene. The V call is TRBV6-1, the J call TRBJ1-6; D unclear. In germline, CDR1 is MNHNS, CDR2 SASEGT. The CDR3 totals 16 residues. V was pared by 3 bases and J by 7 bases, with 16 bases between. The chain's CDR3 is CASSDSFRGGNSPLHF. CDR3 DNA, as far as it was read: TGTGCCAGCAGTGATAGTTTTAGAGGCGGGAATTCACCC.

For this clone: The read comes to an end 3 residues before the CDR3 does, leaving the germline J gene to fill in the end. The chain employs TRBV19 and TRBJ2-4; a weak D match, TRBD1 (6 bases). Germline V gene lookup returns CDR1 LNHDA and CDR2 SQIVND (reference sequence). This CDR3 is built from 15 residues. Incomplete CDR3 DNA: TGTGCCAGTAGTATTCCTAGCAGGGGAGACTATGGT. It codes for CASSIPSRGDYG. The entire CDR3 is CASSIPSRGDYGQYF.

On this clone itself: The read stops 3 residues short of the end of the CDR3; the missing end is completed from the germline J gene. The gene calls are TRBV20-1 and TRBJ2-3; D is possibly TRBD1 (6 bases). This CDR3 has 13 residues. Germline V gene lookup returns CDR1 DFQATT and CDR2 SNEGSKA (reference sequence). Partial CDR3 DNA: TGCAGTGCTAGAGGTCGGACAGCCAGGGCG. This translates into CSARGRTARA. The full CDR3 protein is CSARGRTARAQYF.

CDR3 sequence reads: CASSPIAGGIQETQYF. The sequenced CDR3 bases are TGTGCCAGCAGCCCTATCGCCGGGGGTATCCAAGAGACC. V and J are TRBV7-6 and TRBJ2-5, with D tentatively TRBD2 (6 bases). The CDR3 end lies 3 residues beyond the end of the read and is filled in from the germline J gene. Trimming cost V 5 bases and J 1 base, with 17 bases left between them. The CDR3 covers 16 residues. Germline V gene data show CDR1 as SGHVS and CDR2 as FNYEAQ.

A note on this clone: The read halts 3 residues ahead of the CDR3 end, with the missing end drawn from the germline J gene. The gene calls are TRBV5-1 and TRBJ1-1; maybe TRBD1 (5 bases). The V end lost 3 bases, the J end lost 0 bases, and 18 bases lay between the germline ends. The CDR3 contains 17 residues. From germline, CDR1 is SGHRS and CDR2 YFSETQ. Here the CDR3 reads CASSSIERGGMNTEAFF. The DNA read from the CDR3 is TGCGCCAGCAGCTCCATTGAGAGGGGAGGGATGAACACTGAA.

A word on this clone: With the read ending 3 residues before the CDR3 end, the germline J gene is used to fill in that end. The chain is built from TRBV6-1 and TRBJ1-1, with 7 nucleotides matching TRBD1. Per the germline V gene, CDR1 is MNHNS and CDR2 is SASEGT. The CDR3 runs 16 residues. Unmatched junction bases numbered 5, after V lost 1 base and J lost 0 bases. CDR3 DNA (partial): TGTGCCAGCAGTGAAGACAGGGGAGTCGTGAACACTGAA. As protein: CASSEDRGVVNTE. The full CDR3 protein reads CASSEDRGVVNTEAFF.

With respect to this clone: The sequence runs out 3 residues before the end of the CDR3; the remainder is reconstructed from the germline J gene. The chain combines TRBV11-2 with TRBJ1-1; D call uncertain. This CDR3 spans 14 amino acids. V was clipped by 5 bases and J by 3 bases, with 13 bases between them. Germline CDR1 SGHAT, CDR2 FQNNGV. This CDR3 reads CASSASWRDTEAFF. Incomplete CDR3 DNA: TGTGCCAGCAGCGCTTCGTGGAGGGACACTGAA.

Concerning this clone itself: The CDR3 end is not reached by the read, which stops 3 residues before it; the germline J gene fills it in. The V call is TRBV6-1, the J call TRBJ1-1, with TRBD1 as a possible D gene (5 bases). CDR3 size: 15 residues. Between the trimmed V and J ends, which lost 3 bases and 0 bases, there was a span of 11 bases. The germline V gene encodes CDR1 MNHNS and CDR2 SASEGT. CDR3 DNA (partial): TGTGCCAGCAGTGAGCAGGGTACTTTGAACACTGAA. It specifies CASSEQGTLNTE. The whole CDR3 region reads CASSEQGTLNTEAFF.

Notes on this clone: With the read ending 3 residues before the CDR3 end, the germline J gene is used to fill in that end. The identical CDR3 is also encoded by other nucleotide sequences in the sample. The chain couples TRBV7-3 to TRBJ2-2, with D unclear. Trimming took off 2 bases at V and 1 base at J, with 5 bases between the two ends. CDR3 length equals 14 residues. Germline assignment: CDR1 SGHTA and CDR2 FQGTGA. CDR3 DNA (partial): TGTGCCAGCAGCTTACTCAGGAACACCGGGGAG. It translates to CASSLLRNTGE. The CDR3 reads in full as CASSLLRNTGELFF.

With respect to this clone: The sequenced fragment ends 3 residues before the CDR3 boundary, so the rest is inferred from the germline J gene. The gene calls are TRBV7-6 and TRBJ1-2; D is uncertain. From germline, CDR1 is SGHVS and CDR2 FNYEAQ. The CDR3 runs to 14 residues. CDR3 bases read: TGTGCCAGCAGCCGCGGCGGGAGCTCCTACGAC. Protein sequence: CASSRGGSSYD. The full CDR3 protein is CASSRGGSSYDYTF. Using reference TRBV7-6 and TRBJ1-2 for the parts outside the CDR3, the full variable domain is GAGVSQSPRYKVTKRGQDVALRCDPISGHVSLYWYRQALGQGPEFLTYFNYEAQQDKSGLPNDRFSAERPEGSISTLTIQRTEQRDSAMYRCASSRGGSSYDYTFGSGTRLTVV.

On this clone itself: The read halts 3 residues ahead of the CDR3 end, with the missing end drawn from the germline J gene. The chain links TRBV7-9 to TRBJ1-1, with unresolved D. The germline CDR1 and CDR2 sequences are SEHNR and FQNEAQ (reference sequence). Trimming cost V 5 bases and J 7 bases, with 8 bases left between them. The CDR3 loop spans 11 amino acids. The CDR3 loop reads CASSTKGEAFF. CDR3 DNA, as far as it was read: TGTGCCAGCAGCACAAAAGGTGAA.

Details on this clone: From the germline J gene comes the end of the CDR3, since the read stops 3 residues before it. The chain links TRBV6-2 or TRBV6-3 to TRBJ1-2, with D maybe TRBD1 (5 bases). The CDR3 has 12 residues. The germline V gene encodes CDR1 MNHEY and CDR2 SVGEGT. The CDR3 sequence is CASSYTGEGYTF. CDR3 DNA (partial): TGTGCCAGCAGTTACACAGGCGAAGGC.

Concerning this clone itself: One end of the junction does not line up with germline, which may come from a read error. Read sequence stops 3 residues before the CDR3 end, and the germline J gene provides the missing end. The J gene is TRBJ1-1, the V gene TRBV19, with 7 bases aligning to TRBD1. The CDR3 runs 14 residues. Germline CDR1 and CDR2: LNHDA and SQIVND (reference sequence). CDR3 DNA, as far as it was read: TGTGCCGGTAGTGAGTCTTACAGGGGATATGAA. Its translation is CAGSESYRGYE. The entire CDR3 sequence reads CAGSESYRGYEAFF.

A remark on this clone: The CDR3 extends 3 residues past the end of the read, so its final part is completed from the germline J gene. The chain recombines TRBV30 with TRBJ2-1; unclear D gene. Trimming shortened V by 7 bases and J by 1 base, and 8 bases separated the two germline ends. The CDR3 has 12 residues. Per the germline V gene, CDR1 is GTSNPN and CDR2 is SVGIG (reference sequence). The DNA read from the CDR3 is TGTGCCTTGTTCCAGTCCTACAATGAG. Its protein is CALFQSYNE. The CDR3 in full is CALFQSYNEQFF.

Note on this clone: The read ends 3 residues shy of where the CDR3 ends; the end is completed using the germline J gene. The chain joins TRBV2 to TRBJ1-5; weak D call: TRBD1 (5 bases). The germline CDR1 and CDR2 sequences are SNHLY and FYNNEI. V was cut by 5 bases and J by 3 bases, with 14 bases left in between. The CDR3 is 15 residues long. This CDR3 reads CASSFQDSYNQPQHF. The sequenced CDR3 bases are TGTGCCAGCAGTTTCCAAGACAGTTACAATCAGCCC. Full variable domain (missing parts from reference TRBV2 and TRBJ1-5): EPEVTQTPSHQVTQMGQEVILRCVPISNHLYFYWYRQILGQKVEFLVSFYNNEISEKSEIFDDQFSVERPDGSNFTLKIRSTKLEDSAMYFCASSFQDSYNQPQHFGDGTRLSIL.

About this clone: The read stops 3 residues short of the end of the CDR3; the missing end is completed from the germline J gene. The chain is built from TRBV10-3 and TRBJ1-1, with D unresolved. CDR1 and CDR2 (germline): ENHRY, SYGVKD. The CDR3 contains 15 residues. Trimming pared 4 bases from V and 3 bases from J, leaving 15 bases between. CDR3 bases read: TGTGCCATCAGTGTCGCAGAACAAACGCACACTGAA. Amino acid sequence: CAISVAEQTHTE. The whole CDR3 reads CAISVAEQTHTEAFF.

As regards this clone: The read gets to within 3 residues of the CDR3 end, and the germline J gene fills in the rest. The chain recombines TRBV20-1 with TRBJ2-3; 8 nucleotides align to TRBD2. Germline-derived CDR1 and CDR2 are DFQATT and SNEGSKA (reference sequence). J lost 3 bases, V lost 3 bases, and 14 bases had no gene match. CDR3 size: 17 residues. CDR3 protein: CSASYRSGSSFTDTQYF. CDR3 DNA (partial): TGCAGTGCTAGTTATCGGAGCGGGAGTAGTTTTACAGATACG.

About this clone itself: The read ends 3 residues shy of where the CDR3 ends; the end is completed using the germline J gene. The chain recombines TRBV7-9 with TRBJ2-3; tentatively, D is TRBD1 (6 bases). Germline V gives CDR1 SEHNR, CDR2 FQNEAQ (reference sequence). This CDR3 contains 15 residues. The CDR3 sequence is CASSLEGRGNQPQYF. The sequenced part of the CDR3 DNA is TGTGCCAGCAGCTTAGAGGGCAGGGGAAATCAGCCG.

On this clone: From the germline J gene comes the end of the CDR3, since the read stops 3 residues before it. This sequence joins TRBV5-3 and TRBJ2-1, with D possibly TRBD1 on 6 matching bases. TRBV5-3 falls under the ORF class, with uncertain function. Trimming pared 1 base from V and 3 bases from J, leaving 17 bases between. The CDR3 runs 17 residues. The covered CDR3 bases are TGTGCCAGAAGCTTGTTGGGAGTACAGGGTTACTACAATGAG. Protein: CARSLLGVQGYYNE. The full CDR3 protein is CARSLLGVQGYYNEQFF.

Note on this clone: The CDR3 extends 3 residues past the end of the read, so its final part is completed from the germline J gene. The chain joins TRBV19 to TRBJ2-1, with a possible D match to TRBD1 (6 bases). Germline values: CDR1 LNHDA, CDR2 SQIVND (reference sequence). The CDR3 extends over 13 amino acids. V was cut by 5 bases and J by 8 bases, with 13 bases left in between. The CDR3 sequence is CASSRGQSDEQFF. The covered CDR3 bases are TGTGCCAGTAGTCGCGGACAGAGCGATGAG.